This T cell receptor (beta chain) was observed in a study of blood T cell repertoires in COVID-19. In the study overall: There were acute and convalescent COVID-19 samples, and they came from the United States, Italy and Spain. In each case, the material was cDNA or gDNA derived from T cells, B-cell-depleted T cells, or PBMCs.

As processed by the authors: Reference gene primer amplification yielded estimated nucleated cell counts. Some clones are missing from TCRdb's copy, which holds only in-frame ones; the method was immunoSEQ multiplex PCR. The V and J calls and the clone size are those of that table, but D and trimming were determined from the DNA. The sample includes roughly 400,000 clones, approximately 90% of them seen just once. CDR1 and CDR2 (germline): SGHTA, FQGNSA. The CDR3 spans 14 residues. V lost 5 bases and J lost 6; bases outside the gene matches: 9. V and J are TRBV7-2 and TRBJ1-1; 7 bases match TRBD1. This TCR was recovered from a woman between 35 and 50 years old who had been exposed to COVID-19. The sample comprised PBMCs or T cells enriched from blood (not recorded which). The CDR3 region is CASSQLGQPAEAFF. CDR3 nucleotide sequence: TGTGCCAGCAGCCAATTGGGACAGCCCGCTGAAGCTTTCTTT.